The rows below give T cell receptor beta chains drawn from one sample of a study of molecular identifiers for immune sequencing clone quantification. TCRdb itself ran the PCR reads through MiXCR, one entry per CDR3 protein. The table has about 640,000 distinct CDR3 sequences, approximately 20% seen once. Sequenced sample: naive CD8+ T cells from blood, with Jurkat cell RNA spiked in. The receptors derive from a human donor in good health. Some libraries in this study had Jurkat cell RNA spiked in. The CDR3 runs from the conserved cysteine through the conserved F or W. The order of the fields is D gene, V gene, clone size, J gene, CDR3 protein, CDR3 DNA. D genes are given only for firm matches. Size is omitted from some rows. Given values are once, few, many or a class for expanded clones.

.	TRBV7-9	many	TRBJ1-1	CASHDIKSDTEAFF	TGTGCCAGCCACGACATCAAGTCAGACACTGAAGCTTTCTTT
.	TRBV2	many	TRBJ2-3	CASSELGPTDTQYF	TGTGCCAGCAGTGAGTTGGGGCCAACAGATACGCAGTATTTT
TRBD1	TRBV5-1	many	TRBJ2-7	CASRPTGGEQYF	TGCGCCAGCAGACCAACAGGGGGCGAGCAGTACTTC
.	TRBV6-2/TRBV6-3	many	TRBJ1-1	CASSYVELNTEAFF	TGTGCCAGCAGTTACGTGGAATTGAACACTGAAGCTTTCTTT
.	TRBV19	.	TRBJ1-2	CASSDGVTDYGYTF	TGTGCCAGTAGTGATGGCGTCACAGACTATGGCTACACCTTC
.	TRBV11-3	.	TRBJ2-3	CASSLMSPSPSTDTQYF	TGTGCCAGCAGCTTAATGTCTCCTTCCCCTAGCACAGATACGCAGTATTTT
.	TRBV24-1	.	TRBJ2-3	CATKRQPSTDTQYF	TGTGCCACCAAGAGACAGCCAAGCACAGATACGCAGTATTTT
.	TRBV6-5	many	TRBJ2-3	CASSYSYPGYPGTDTQYF	TGTGCCAGCAGTTACTCCTACCCAGGGTATCCGGGCACAGATACGCAGTATTTT
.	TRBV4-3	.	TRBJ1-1	CASSHGEGNTEAFF	TGCGCCAGCAGCCACGGCGAGGGAAACACTGAAGCTTTCTTT
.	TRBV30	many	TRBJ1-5	CAWGTDSNQPQHF	TGTGCCTGGGGGACTGATAGCAATCAGCCCCAGCATTTT
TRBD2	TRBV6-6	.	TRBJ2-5	CATDGRTQETQYF	TGTGCCACCGACGGGAGGACGCAAGAGACCCAGTACTTC
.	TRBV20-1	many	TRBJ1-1	CSASPGADTTEAFF	TGCAGTGCCTCCCCGGGAGCGGATACAACTGAAGCTTTCTTT
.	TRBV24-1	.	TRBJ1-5	CATSDDSFSNQPQHF	TGTGCCACCAGTGACGACAGCTTTAGCAATCAGCCCCAGCATTTT
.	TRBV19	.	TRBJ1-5	CASNTDAMSNYQPQHF	TGTGCCAGTAATACCGACGCTATGTCCAATTATCAGCCCCAGCATTTT
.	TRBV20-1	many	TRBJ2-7	CSARDEAGLSYEQYF	TGCAGTGCTAGAGATGAGGCAGGGCTTTCCTACGAGCAGTACTTC
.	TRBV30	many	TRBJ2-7	CAWSLGEEQYF	TGTGCCTGGAGTTTGGGGGAAGAGCAGTACTTC